Presented here are 2 T cell receptor beta chains from one specimen sequenced in a study of lymphopenia after photon versus proton radiotherapy. The method was immunoSEQ multiplex PCR; TCRdb's version includes in-frame clones alone and lacks a portion of them. The sample yields around 13,000 clones, about 79% seen once. This specimen was peripheral blood, taken from a patient treated with photon-based radiotherapy. All receptors come from a man aged 45-65 years with gastric cancer.

The sample holds a few counts of this clone. The chain links TRBV4-1 to TRBJ2-2; D may be TRBD2 (5 bases). V lost 7 bases and J 9 bases, leaving 21 bases between the germline ends. This CDR3 region has 15 residues. Germline V gene data show CDR1 as MGHRA and CDR2 as YSYEKL. CDR3 loop: CASKDPGSRSRELFF. CDR3 bases: TGCGCCAGCAAAGACCCGGGGAGTAGGTCCCGGGAGCTGTTTTTT.

The chain couples TRBV29-1 to TRBJ1-2; D not certain. This CDR3 has 11 amino acids. Trimming took 5 bases from V and 7 from J, leaving 11 bases between them. CDR1 SQVTM and CDR2 ANQGSEA come from the germline V gene. CDR3 sequence reads: CSVSQSSGYTF. CDR3 DNA sequence: TGCAGCGTTTCCCAAAGCTCTGGCTACACCTTC.